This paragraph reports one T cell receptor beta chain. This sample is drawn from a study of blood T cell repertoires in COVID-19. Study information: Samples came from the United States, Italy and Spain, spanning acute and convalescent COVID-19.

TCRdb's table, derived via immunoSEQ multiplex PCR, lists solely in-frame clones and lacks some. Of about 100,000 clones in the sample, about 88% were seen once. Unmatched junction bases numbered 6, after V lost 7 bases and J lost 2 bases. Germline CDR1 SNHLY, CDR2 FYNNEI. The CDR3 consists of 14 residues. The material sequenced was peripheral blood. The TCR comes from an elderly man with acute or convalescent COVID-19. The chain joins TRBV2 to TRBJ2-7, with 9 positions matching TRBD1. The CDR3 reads CASTPGQGAYEQYF. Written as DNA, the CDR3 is TGTGCCAGCACACCGGGACAGGGCGCCTACGAGCAGTACTTC.